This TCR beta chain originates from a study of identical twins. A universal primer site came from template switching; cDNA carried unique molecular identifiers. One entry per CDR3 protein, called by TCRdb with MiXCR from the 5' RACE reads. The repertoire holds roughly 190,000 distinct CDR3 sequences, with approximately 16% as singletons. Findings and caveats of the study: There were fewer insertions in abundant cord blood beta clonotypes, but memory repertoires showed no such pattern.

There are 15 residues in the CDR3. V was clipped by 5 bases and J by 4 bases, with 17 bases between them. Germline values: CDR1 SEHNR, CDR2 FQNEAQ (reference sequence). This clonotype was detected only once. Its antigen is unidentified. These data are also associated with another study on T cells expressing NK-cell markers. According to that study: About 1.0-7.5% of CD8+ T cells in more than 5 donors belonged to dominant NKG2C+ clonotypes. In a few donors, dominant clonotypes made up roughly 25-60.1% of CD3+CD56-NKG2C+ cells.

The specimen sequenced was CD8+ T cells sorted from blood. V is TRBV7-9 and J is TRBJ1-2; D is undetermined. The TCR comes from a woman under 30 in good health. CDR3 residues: CASSPNVRRGYGYTF. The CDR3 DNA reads TGTGCCAGCAGCCCGAATGTGAGACGGGGCTATGGCTACACCTTC.